The present entry profiles one T cell receptor beta chain with its context. The antigen is undetermined. This sample is drawn from a study of T cell responses to AZD1222 COVID-19 vaccine. Method: immunoSEQ multiplex PCR; TCRdb's copy keeps in-frame clones and lacks some. The sample contains 110,000 to 150,000 clones, 90% of which appear only once. Points from the study as a whole: Distributed over spike, vaccine-associated CD4 TCRs predominated at 160-218 and 743-854. Among those given AZD1222, only six were seropositive at baseline. Nearly half of spike-specific TCRs reportedly target unmutated variant regions.

V gave up 8 bases and J gave up 5 bases; unmatched junction bases: 13. The germline CDR1 and CDR2 sequences are SNHLY and FYNNEI. The CDR3 spans 16 residues. This clonotype was obtained from an adult in good health. The sample in question was peripheral blood, obtained on day 0 of AZD1222 vaccination. The genes are TRBV2 and TRBJ2-3, with TRBD2 identical over 10 bases. The CDR3 sequence is CASQYRASGRGDTQYF. In DNA, the CDR3 is TGTGCCAGCCAGTACCGGGCTAGCGGGAGAGGAGATACGCAGTATTTT.